This entry features one TCR beta chain sequence. This clonotype was recorded many times. No antigen is known for it. The input lacks base qualities; no much larger clone sits a single base away. Sequenced on an Illumina HiSeq 2500. TCR beta libraries were prepared by quantitative 5'-RACE with molecular barcodes. Processing in the source paper ran as follows. A new computational method based on a probabilistic model of VDJ rearrangement was used to identify disease-linked TCR variants. The public reads were run again by TCRdb, first through fastp at Q25 and then through MiXCR, and only productive beta chains were kept. Each record represents a unique CDR3 protein, reported with the most common genes and DNA among its rows. Here the V and J calls rest on TCRdb's processing, not on the authors' analysis. For this sample there are about 300,000 distinct CDR3 sequences; around 10% appear just once. The ten most abundant clones make up roughly 9% of the sample.

The data are from a study of CD8 T cells in ankylosing spondylitis (dated 2017 in TCRdb). Regarding the study in general: The study set out to find disease-linked TCR variants by profiling T cell receptor beta repertoires in ankylosing spondylitis patients and healthy donors. Peripheral blood was sampled, and synovial fluid was also collected from ankylosing spondylitis patients. In total, the full study cohort was made up of about 110 healthy donors and 25 ankylosing spondylitis patients.

Overall study outcomes, separate from this receptor: The disease-linked clones had a CD8+ phenotype and were found at relatively low frequencies in peripheral blood. Blood from ankylosing spondylitis patients appeared to be characterized by a TCR beta motif composed of under 10 highly homologous amino acid variants. Some motif variants were previously reported in synovial fluid and blood of reactive arthritis patients, suggesting common disease-initiation mechanisms. The disease-linked clones were reported to be significantly enriched in matched synovial fluid samples from ankylosing spondylitis patients.

V is pared back by 3 bases and J by 4 bases, with 13 bases lying between the germline termini. The CDR3 goes from the cysteine to the phenylalanine over 14 residues. The read is trimmed to its CDR3 DNA, 42 bases read in frame from base 1. The sequenced material came from blood, either unsorted or a sorted T cell fraction (not recorded which). The receptor's source is a female donor with ankylosing spondylitis or in good health (not recorded which). The rearranged chain carries TRBV12-3 or TRBV12-4 and TRBJ2-7, and possibly TRBD2, on 7 matching bases. The nucleotides read TGTGCCAGCAGTTTTTCAGGGGAGGGGTACGAGCAGTACTTC. This gives the protein CASSFSGEGYEQYF.